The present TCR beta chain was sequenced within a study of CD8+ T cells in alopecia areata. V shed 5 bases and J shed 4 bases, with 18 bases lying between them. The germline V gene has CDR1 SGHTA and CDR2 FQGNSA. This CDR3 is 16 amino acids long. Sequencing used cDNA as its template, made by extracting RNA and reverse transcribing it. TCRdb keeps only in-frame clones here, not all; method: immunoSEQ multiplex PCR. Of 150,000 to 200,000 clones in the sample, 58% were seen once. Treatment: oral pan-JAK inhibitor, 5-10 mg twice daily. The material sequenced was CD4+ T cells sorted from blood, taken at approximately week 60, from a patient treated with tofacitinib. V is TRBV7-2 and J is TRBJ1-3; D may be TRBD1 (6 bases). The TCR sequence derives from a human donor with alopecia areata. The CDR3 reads CASSLSPGATGNTIYF. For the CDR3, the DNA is TGTGCCAGCAGCCTCTCCCCGGGGGCAACGGGAAACACCATATATTTT.